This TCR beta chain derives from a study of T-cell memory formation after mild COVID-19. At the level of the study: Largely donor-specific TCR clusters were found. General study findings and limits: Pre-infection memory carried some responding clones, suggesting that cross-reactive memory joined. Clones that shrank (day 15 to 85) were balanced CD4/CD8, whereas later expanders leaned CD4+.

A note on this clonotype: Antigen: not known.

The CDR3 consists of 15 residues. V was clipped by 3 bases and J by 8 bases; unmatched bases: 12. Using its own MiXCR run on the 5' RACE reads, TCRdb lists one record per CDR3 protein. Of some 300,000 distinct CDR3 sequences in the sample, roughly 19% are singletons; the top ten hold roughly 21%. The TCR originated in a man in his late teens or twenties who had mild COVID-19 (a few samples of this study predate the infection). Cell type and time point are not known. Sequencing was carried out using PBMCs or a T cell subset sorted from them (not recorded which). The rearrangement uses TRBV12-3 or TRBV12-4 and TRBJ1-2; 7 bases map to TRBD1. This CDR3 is CASSLAGTVAPGYTF. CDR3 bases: TGTGCCAGCAGTTTGGCCGGGACAGTGGCCCCAGGCTACACCTTC.